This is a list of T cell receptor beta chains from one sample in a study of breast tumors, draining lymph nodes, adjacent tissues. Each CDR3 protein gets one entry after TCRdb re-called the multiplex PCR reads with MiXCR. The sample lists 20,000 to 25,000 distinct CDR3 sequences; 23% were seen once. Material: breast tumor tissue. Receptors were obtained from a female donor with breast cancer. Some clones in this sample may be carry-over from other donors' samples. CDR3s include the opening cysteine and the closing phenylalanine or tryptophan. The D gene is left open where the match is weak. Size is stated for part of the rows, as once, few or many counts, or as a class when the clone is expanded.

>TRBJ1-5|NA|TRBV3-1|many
CASSLPGTGQPQHF
TGTGCCAGCAGCCTGCCGGGGACTGGGCAGCCCCAGCATTTT
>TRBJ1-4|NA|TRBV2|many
CASSERNLNEKLFF
TGTGCCAGCAGTGAGAGGAATCTAAATGAAAAACTGTTTTTT
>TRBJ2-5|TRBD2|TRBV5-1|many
CASRPGTSGSTETQYF
TGCGCCAGCAGGCCGGGGACTAGCGGGAGTACGGAGACCCAGTACTTC
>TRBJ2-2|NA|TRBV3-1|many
CASSHSGELFF
TGTGCCAGCAGCCATTCCGGGGAGCTGTTTTTT
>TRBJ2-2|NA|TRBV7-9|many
CIAGTNTGELFF
TGTATCGCCGGGACAAACACCGGGGAGCTGTTTTTT
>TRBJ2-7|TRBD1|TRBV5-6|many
CASSRLQGEEQYF
TGTGCCAGCAGCAGGCTACAGGGGGAAGAACAGTACTTC
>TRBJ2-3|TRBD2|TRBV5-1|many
CASSLAGLAGGRSSTDTQYF
TGCGCCAGCAGCTTGGCCGGGTTAGCGGGAGGAAGATCTAGCACAGATACGCAGTATTTT
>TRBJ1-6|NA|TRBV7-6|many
CASSLLPRGRQENSPLHF
TGTGCCAGCAGCTTGTTGCCACGGGGAAGACAGGAAAATTCACCCCTCCACTTT
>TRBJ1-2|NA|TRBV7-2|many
CASSFSGANYGYTF
TGTGCCAGCAGCTTTTCTGGGGCTAACTATGGCTACACCTTC
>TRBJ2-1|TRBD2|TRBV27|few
CASSLLGAGRILLDEQFF
TGTGCCAGCAGTTTACTTGGAGCGGGACGCATATTGTTGGATGAGCAGTTCTTC
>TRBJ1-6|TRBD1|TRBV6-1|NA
CASSEMGQYNSPLHF
TGTGCCAGCAGTGAAATGGGACAGTATAATTCACCCCTCCACTTT
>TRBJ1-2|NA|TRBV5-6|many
CASSFGAGYGYTF
TGTGCCAGCAGCTTCGGGGCGGGTTATGGCTACACCTTC
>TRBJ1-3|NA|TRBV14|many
CASSATGGSGNTIYF
TGTGCCAGCAGCGCCACCGGGGGCTCTGGAAACACCATATATTTT
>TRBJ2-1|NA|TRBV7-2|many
CASSLVWGLRTYNEQFF
TGTGCCAGCAGCTTAGTATGGGGGCTACGGACCTACAATGAGCAGTTCTTC
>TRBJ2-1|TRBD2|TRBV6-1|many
CASTRRERDEQFF
TGTGCCAGCACTCGGCGGGAGAGGGATGAGCAGTTCTTC
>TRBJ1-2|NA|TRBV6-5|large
CASSLGGGYGYTF
TGTGCCAGCAGCCTCGGGGGGGGGTATGGCTACACCTTC
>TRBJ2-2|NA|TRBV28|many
CASSPQGGNTGELFF
TGTGCCAGCAGTCCGCAGGGGGGGAACACCGGGGAGCTGTTTTTT
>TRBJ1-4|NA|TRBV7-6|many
CASSLRQATNEKLFF
TGTGCCAGCAGCCTCCGACAGGCAACTAATGAAAAACTGTTTTTT
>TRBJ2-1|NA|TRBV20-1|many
CSARGGLVGEQFF
TGCAGTGCTAGGGGGGGACTGGTGGGGGAGCAGTTCTTC
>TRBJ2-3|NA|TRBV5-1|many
CASSLGGNALTDTQYF
TGCGCCAGCAGCTTGGGGGGAAACGCGCTCACAGATACGCAGTATTTT
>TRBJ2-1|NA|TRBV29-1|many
CSVRSGGAYNEQFF
TGCAGCGTCCGATCGGGGGGCGCCTACAATGAGCAGTTCTTC
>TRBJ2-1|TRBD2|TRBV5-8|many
CASSLGSGRYNEQFF
TGTGCCAGCAGCTTGGGTAGCGGGAGGTACAATGAGCAGTTCTTC
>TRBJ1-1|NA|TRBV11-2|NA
CASSSTMLRAGTEAFF
TGTGCCAGCAGCTCTACCATGCTCAGGGCCGGCACTGAAGCTTTCTTT
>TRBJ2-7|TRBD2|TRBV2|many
CASSEEASGRNYEQYF
TGTGCCAGCAGTGAAGAGGCTAGCGGGAGGAACTACGAGCAGTACTTC
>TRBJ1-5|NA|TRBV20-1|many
CSASGTAHQPQHF
TGCAGTGCTAGTGGGACCGCCCATCAGCCCCAGCATTTT
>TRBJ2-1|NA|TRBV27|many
CASSLSQSSYNEQFF
TGTGCCAGCAGTTTAAGTCAAAGCTCCTACAATGAGCAGTTCTTC
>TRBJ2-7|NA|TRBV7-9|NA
CASGRGAAQTYEQYF
TGTGCCAGCGGCCGCGGGGCTGCTCAAACCTACGAGCAGTACTTC
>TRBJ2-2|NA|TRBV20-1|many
CSAPRLNTGELFF
TGCAGTGCACCCCGGCTGAACACCGGGGAGCTGTTTTTT
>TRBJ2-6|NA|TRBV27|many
CASSLGGPGANVLTF
TGTGCCAGCAGCTTGGGGGGGCCTGGGGCCAACGTCCTGACTTTC
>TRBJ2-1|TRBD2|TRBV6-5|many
CASSYLRTSGTYNEQFF
TGTGCCAGCAGTTACCTTCGGACTAGCGGGACCTACAATGAGCAGTTCTTC
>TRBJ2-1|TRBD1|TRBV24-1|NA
CATSDFLAGGDEQFF
TGTGCCACCAGTGATTTTTTGGCAGGGGGTGATGAGCAGTTCTTC
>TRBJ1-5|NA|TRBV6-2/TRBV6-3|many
CASTGLDSNQPQHF
TGTGCCAGCACAGGACTTGATAGCAATCAGCCCCAGCATTTT
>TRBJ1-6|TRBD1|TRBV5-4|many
CASSAGTGDNSPLHF
TGTGCCAGCAGCGCCGGGACAGGGGATAATTCACCCCTCCACTTT
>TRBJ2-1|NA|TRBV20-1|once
CSARLLARKRLATRLNEQFF
TGCAGTGCTAGACTCCTAGCGCGCAAACGACTGGCGACCAGACTCAATGAGCAGTTCTTC
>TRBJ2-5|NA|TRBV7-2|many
CASSPGRLAYQETQYF
TGTGCCAGCAGCCCCGGGCGCCTAGCGTACCAAGAGACCCAGTACTTC
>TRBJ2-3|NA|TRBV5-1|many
CASSSQKTSTDTQYF
TGCGCCAGCAGCTCCCAAAAGACTAGCACAGATACGCAGTATTTT
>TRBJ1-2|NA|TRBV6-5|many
CASSYDWAASNYGYTF
TGTGCCAGCAGTTATGACTGGGCGGCCTCCAACTATGGCTACACCTTC
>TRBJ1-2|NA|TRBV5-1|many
CASSLDGGHNYGYTF
TGCGCCAGCAGCTTGGACGGAGGTCATAACTATGGCTACACCTTC
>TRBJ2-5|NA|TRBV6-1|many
CASRQGRGGQETQYF
TGTGCCAGCAGACAGGGGAGGGGGGGCCAAGAGACCCAGTACTTC
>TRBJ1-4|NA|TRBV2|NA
CASRSTWTDEKLLF
TGTGCCAGCAGGTCTACTTGGACTGATGAAAAACTGCTTTTT
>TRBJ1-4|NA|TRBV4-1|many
CASRPDSSTNEKLFF
TGCGCCAGCAGGCCCGACAGCTCAACTAATGAAAAACTGTTTTTT
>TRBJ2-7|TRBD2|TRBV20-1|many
CSAPSLAGVPYEQYF
TGCAGTGCGCCCTCACTAGCGGGAGTGCCCTACGAGCAGTACTTC
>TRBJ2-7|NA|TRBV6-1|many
CASSDFFGGAVVGYEQYF
TGTGCCAGCAGTGATTTTTTTGGTGGGGCTGTGGTTGGATACGAGCAGTACTTC
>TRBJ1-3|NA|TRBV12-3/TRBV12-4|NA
CASSLARSVLGGNTIYF
TGTGCCAGCAGTTTAGCGCGATCGGTTTTGGGAGGAAACACCATATATTTT
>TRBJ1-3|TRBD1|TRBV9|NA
CASSPQGGSGNTIYF
TGTGCCAGCAGCCCCCAGGGGGGATCTGGAAACACCATATATTTT
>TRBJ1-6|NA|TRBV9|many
CASSATVNSPLHF
TGTGCCAGCAGCGCTACAGTTAATTCACCCCTCCACTTT
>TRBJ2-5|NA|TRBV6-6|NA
CASSYSEGSETQYF
TGTGCCAGCAGTTACTCGGAGGGTTCCGAGACCCAGTACTTC
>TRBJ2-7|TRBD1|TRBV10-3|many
CAIKGQGDGEQYF
TGTGCCATCAAGGGACAGGGGGACGGCGAGCAGTACTTC
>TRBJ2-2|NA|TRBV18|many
CASSPMDLNTGELFF
TGTGCCAGCTCACCGATGGACCTGAACACCGGGGAGCTGTTTTTT
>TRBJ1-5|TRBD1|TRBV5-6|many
CASSLFQGGPQWPQHF
TGTGCCAGCAGCTTGTTCCAGGGGGGCCCCCAGTGGCCCCAGCATTTT
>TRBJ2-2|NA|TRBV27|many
CASRAENTGELFF
TGTGCCAGCAGAGCAGAGAACACCGGGGAGCTGTTTTTT
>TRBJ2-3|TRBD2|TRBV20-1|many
CSAREASGRVADTQYF
TGCAGTGCTAGAGAAGCTAGCGGGAGGGTAGCAGATACGCAGTATTTT
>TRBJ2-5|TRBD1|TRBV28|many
CASSQVGQPETQYF
TGTGCCAGCAGTCAGGTGGGACAGCCAGAGACCCAGTACTTC
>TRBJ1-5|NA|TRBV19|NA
CASCAVYTQPQHF
TGTGCCAGTTGCGCAGTCTATACTCAGCCCCAGCATTTT
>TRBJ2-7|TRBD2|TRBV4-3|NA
CASSQDLAGVYEQYF
TGCGCCAGCAGCCAAGACCTAGCGGGGGTATACGAGCAGTACTTC
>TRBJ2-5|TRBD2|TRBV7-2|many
CASTKRGGGEETQYF
TGTGCCAGCACGAAGCGGGGGGGGGGAGAAGAGACCCAGTACTTC
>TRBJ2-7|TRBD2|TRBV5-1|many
CASSFIALAGSSYEQYF
TGCGCCAGCAGCTTCATTGCTCTAGCGGGAAGCTCCTACGAGCAGTACTTC
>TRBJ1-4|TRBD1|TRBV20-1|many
CSARVRGQHNEKLFF
TGCAGTGCTAGAGTCCGGGGACAGCATAATGAAAAACTGTTTTTT
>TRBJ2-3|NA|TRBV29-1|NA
CSVESRAAQYF
TGCAGCGTTGAATCCCGGGCGGCGCAGTATTTT